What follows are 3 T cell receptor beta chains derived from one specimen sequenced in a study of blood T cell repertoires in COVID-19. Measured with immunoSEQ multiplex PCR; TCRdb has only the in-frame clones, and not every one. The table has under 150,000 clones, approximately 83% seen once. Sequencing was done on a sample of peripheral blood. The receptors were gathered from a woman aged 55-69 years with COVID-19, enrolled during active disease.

CDR3 loop: CASSRRQGLSNQPQHF. DNA of the CDR3: TGCGCCAGCAGTCGAAGACAGGGGTTAAGCAATCAGCCCCAGCATTTT. This chain links TRBV23-1 with TRBJ1-5; 8 bases line up with TRBD1. TRBV23-1 is marked as an open reading frame, function uncertain. The CDR3 totals 16 residues. The V segment lost 4 bases and the J segment 1 base; nucleotides outside the gene matches: 6.

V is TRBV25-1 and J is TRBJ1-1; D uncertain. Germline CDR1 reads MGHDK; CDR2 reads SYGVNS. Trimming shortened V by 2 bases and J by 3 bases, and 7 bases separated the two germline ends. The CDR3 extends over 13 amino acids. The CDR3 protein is CASSEGGYTEAFF. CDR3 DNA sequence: TGTGCCAGCAGTGAAGGCGGATACACTGAAGCTTTCTTT.

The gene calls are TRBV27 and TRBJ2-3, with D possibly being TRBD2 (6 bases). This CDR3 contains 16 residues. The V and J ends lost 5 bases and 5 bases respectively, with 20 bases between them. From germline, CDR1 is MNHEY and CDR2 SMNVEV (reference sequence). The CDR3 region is CASSRDRAGSVDTQYF. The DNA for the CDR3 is TGTGCCAGCAGTCGGGATAGGGCGGGGTCTGTAGATACGCAGTATTTT.